This T cell receptor beta chain was retrieved from a study of glioma-infiltrating T cells. This clonotype was found a few times. The antigen is unknown. The iRepertoire nested amplicon-rescue multiplex PCR amplified TCR alpha and beta CDR3s from RNA. Input was 100-400 ng of tissue mRNA or PBMC total RNA. MiXCR, run by TCRdb on the multiplex PCR reads, gives a single entry per CDR3 protein. The sample comprises about 140,000 distinct CDR3 sequences, approximately 40% of which are singletons, and over 15% rests with the top ten. Study-wide findings and caveats: Gliomas, especially low-grade, showed above-expected tissue-blood divergence; non-neoplastic patients showed below. Tissue and blood shared very few CDR3 sequences.

This CDR3 region has 12 residues. The V gene's germline CDR1 is MNHEY and CDR2 SVGEGT. The V end lost 7 bases, the J end lost 3 bases, and 10 bases lay between the germline ends. The J gene is TRBJ2-7, the V gene TRBV6-2 or TRBV6-3; D not resolved. The source material was glioma tissue, nonneoplastic brain tissue, or PBMCs (not recorded which). The sequence came from a human donor with low-grade glioma or glioblastoma, undergoing nonglioma brain surgery, or in good health (not recorded which). The CDR3 loop reads CASTRAGYEQYF. CDR3 coding DNA: TGTGCCAGCACCCGAGCCGGCTACGAGCAGTACTTC.